The present TCR beta chain was sequenced within a study of CD4+ T cells in melanoma. This clone has ten or more counts. The antigen is undetermined. Other DNA sequences of this sample code for an identical CDR3. Germline V gives CDR1 SNHLY, CDR2 FYNNEI. This CDR3 spans 14 amino acids. With V trimmed by 4 bases and J by 4 bases, 2 bases remained unmatched. Study results and caveats: Diverse differentiation states were reported for melanoma neoantigen-specific CD4+ T cells. CD8+ T cell, macrophage and B cell function reportedly correlated with neoantigen-specific CD4+ T cells.

Clones were read by immunoSEQ multiplex PCR, and TCRdb kept only the in-frame ones, dropping some. Of over 45,000 clones in the sample, 60% to 75% were seen once. Sequencing input: tumor tissue. This TCR derives from a human donor with melanoma. The chain couples TRBV2 to TRBJ2-1; 9 bases match TRBD2. Here the CDR3 DNA reads TGTGCCAGCAGTGTTGCGGGGGGGTACAATGAGCAGTTCTTC. Amino acids: CASSVAGGYNEQFF.